These T cell receptor beta chains were read from a single sample in a study of OX40 agonist ivuxolimab in advanced cancers. Profiling relied on immunoSEQ multiplex PCR, and the TCRdb table lists in-frame clones only, not all of them. The data contain 80,000 to 130,000 clones, 90% of them seen just once; the ten biggest clones take up more than 0.25%. The sample in question was CD4+ or CD8+ T cells sorted from blood, obtained in a trial of the OX40 agonist ivuxolimab. Receptors originate from an adult with an advanced solid tumor such as melanoma, head and neck, liver or kidney cancer. The CDR3 runs from the conserved cysteine through the conserved F or W. A D gene is named only where the DNA matches it firmly. Only some rows state a clone size, as once, few, many or a class for expanded clones.

j_call | clone_size | v_call | d_call | cdr3_aa | cdr3_nt
TRBJ1-4 | NA | TRBV28 | TRBD1 | CASGLEAGGSWEKLFF | TGTGCCAGCGGCTTGGAGGCAGGGGGCAGTTGGGAAAAACTGTTTTTT
TRBJ2-5 | NA | TRBV12-5 | NA | CASGTRPLETQYF | TGTGCTAGTGGTACCCGCCCATTAGAGACCCAGTACTTC
TRBJ2-3 | NA | TRBV5-1 | NA | CASSLGQGRGTDTQYF | TGCGCCAGCAGCTTGGGGCAGGGTCGGGGCACAGATACGCAGTATTTT
TRBJ1-4 | NA | TRBV5-4 | NA | CASSLGAGPNEKLFF | TGTGCCAGCAGCTTGGGGGCAGGCCCTAATGAAAAACTGTTTTTT
TRBJ2-3 | NA | TRBV19 | TRBD2 | CASSPAAVAGASDTQYF | TGTGCCAGTAGTCCAGCGGCGGTAGCGGGAGCTTCTGATACGCAGTATTTT
TRBJ1-1 | NA | TRBV19 | TRBD1 | CASSIGGTGSAFF | TGTGCCAGTAGTATAGGAGGGACAGGGTCGGCTTTCTTT
TRBJ2-7 | NA | TRBV5-8 | TRBD2 | CASSYTSSLAGGGEQYF | TGTGCCAGCAGCTATACTAGCTCCCTAGCGGGAGGTGGAGAGCAGTACTTC
TRBJ2-7 | NA | TRBV20-1 | NA | CSARVLREQYF | TGCAGTGCTAGAGTTCTGAGAGAGCAGTACTTC
TRBJ1-3 | NA | TRBV19 | TRBD1 | CASSAATGTGNTIYF | TGTGCCAGTAGTGCCGCGACAGGGACTGGAAACACCATATATTTT
TRBJ1-5 | NA | TRBV6-5 | NA | CASRAANQPQHF | TGTGCCAGTAGGGCTGCCAATCAGCCCCAGCATTTT
TRBJ2-3 | NA | TRBV7-2 | NA | CASSPGLHTDTQYF | TGTGCCAGCAGCCCGGGACTCCACACAGATACGCAGTATTTT
TRBJ2-5 | NA | TRBV7-9 | TRBD2 | CASRNLAGAGETQYF | TGTGCCAGCAGAAACCTAGCGGGAGCAGGAGAGACCCAGTACTTC
TRBJ2-1 | NA | TRBV5-4 | NA | CASSPRDAFDEQFF | TGTGCCAGCAGCCCCCGGGACGCCTTCGATGAGCAGTTCTTC
TRBJ2-4 | NA | TRBV2 | NA | CAFRIAGNIQYF | TGTGCCTTCCGGATCGCTGGTAACATTCAGTACTTC
TRBJ1-2 | once | TRBV6-6 | TRBD1 | CASSIGQGRYGYTF | TGTGCCAGCAGCATAGGACAGGGGAGGTACGGCTACACCTTC
TRBJ1-5 | NA | TRBV30 | TRBD1 | CAWEADRHQPQHF | TGTGCCTGGGAAGCGGACAGGCATCAGCCCCAGCATTTT
TRBJ2-3 | NA | TRBV19 | NA | CASRRQASTDTQYF | TGTGCCAGTAGAAGACAGGCCAGCACAGATACGCAGTATTTT
TRBJ2-7 | NA | TRBV30 | NA | CAWSTGLGLYEQYF | TGTGCCTGGAGTACGGGGTTAGGACTCTACGAGCAGTACTTC
TRBJ2-2 | NA | TRBV28 | NA | CASSPRTQELFF | TGTGCCAGCAGTCCGCGAACACAGGAGCTGTTTTTT
TRBJ1-3 | once | TRBV11-2 | TRBD1 | CASSRQDRVAGNTIYF | TGTGCCAGCAGCAGACAAGACAGGGTGGCTGGAAACACCATATATTTT
TRBJ2-7 | NA | TRBV5-1 | NA | CASSSGATRSSYEQYF | TGCGCCAGCAGTTCCGGAGCGACACGAAGCTCCTACGAGCAGTACTTC
TRBJ1-3 | NA | TRBV18 | NA | CASAVTGTSGNTIYF | TGTGCCAGCGCCGTAACAGGGACCTCTGGAAACACCATATATTTT
TRBJ2-3 | NA | TRBV4-1 | TRBD2 | CASSPDRTSGSKGRRDTQYF | TGCGCCAGCAGCCCTGACCGAACTAGCGGGAGTAAGGGCCGTCGAGATACGCAGTATTTT
TRBJ1-1 | NA | TRBV10-1 | TRBD1 | CASSSGTGGSNTEAFF | TGCGCCAGCAGTTCCGGGACAGGGGGTTCGAACACTGAAGCTTTCTTT
TRBJ2-1 | NA | TRBV10-3 | TRBD2 | CAIKRTSNEQFF | TGTGCCATCAAAAGGACTAGCAATGAGCAGTTCTTC
TRBJ2-4 | NA | TRBV11-1 | NA | CASRGEAKNIQYF | TGTGCCAGCAGAGGGGAAGCCAAAAACATTCAGTACTTC
TRBJ2-7 | NA | TRBV29-1 | TRBD2 | CSGRVGAGSYEQYF | TGCAGCGGGCGGGTGGGAGCGGGATCCTACGAGCAGTACTTC
TRBJ2-7 | NA | TRBV7-9 | TRBD2 | CASSSPGLAGSQQYF | TGTGCCAGCAGCTCCCCGGGACTAGCGGGAAGCCAGCAGTACTTC
TRBJ1-1 | NA | TRBV18 | NA | CASSPPIDTEAFF | TGTGCCAGCTCACCACCCATAGACACTGAAGCTTTCTTT
TRBJ2-7 | NA | TRBV6-1 | NA | CASQIGYEQYF | TGTGCCAGCCAGATCGGCTACGAGCAGTACTTC
TRBJ1-3 | once | TRBV2 | TRBD1 | CASSDQGAWNGNTIYF | TGTGCCAGCAGTGACCAGGGGGCCTGGAATGGAAACACCATATATTTT
TRBJ2-1 | NA | TRBV7-6 | TRBD2 | CASSLEGRAEYNEQFF | TGTGCCAGCAGCTTAGAGGGGAGGGCGGAATACAATGAGCAGTTCTTC
TRBJ1-5 | NA | TRBV2 | NA | CASSESHISNQPQHF | TGTGCCAGCAGTGAAAGTCACATTAGCAATCAGCCCCAGCATTTT
TRBJ2-1 | NA | TRBV11-2 | TRBD2 | CASSLDLLSGRNNEQFF | TGTGCCAGCAGCTTAGATCTTCTGAGCGGGAGGAACAATGAGCAGTTCTTC
TRBJ2-7 | once | TRBV7-6 | NA | CASSLAPGSTAYEQYF | TGTGCCAGCAGCTTAGCGCCGGGCAGTACTGCCTACGAGCAGTACTTC
TRBJ2-1 | NA | TRBV7-3 | NA | CASSEGFYNEQFF | TGTGCCAGCAGCGAAGGGTTTTACAATGAGCAGTTCTTC
TRBJ2-2 | NA | TRBV19 | TRBD1 | CASSGGQGWFGGELFF | TGTGCCAGTAGTGGGGGACAGGGTTGGTTCGGCGGGGAGCTGTTTTTT
TRBJ2-7 | NA | TRBV27 | TRBD2 | CASSLSRTSGSVYEQYF | TGTGCCAGCAGTTTATCTAGGACTAGCGGGAGTGTGTACGAGCAGTACTTC
TRBJ2-5 | NA | TRBV9 | TRBD2 | CASSVGSLAGGPWAQETQYF | TGTGCCAGCAGCGTAGGCAGCCTAGCGGGAGGGCCTTGGGCTCAAGAGACCCAGTACTTC
TRBJ2-1 | NA | TRBV30 | TRBD2 | CAWSFGLAANNEQFF | TGTGCCTGGAGTTTCGGACTAGCGGCGAACAATGAGCAGTTCTTC
TRBJ2-2 | once | TRBV9 | NA | CASSVGGMATGELFF | TGTGCCAGCAGCGTAGGCGGGATGGCCACCGGGGAGCTGTTTTTT
TRBJ2-5 | NA | TRBV28 | NA | CASSLSIVQETQYF | TGTGCCAGCAGTTTGAGTATAGTGCAGGAGACCCAGTACTTC
TRBJ2-5 | NA | TRBV11-3 | TRBD1 | CASSIRDRGGRETQYF | TGTGCCAGCAGCATCCGGGACAGGGGGGGCCGAGAGACCCAGTACTTC
TRBJ1-2 | NA | TRBV29-1 | TRBD1 | CSANTGTGYGYTF | TGCAGCGCCAATACCGGGACAGGCTATGGCTACACCTTC
TRBJ2-1 | NA | TRBV5-1 | TRBD1 | CASSGQGKNNEQFF | TGCGCCAGCAGTGGACAGGGTAAAAACAATGAGCAGTTCTTC
TRBJ1-6 | NA | TRBV15 | NA | CATSRDSNNSPLHF | TGTGCCACCAGCAGAGACAGTAATAATTCACCCCTCCACTTT
TRBJ1-2 | once | TRBV2 | NA | CASSSLGVTGYTF | TGTGCCAGCAGTTCCCTAGGGGTAACTGGCTACACCTTC